A single sample is the source of the 29 T cell receptor beta chains below, sequenced in a study of blood T cells in healthy people across ages (dated by TCRdb to between 2014 and 2017). Library generation was performed with 5' RACE. The listed sequencing device is Illumina HiSeq 2500. A second about 7 to 12 cycle PCR used a sample-barcoded 5' primer and a J-beta primer mix. The public reads were reanalyzed by TCRdb: fastp trimming at Q25, MiXCR alignment, in-frame beta chains only. Merged by CDR3 protein, the rows form single entries marked with the most common genes and DNA. The sample table lists about 640,000 distinct CDR3 sequences, 58% of them with a count of one. The ten largest account for 30% to 45% of the sample. The material sequenced was blood. These receptors were obtained from a man in his 60s in good health.

The chain carries TRBV7-9 and TRBJ2-3; 8 nucleotides agree with TRBD2. In germline, CDR1 is SEHNR, CDR2 FQNEAQ (reference sequence). The CDR3 extends over 16 amino acids. V lost 5 bases and J lost 0; bases outside the gene matches: 7. This CDR3 is CASSPASGGSTDTQYF. CDR3 DNA: TGTGCCAGCAGCCCCGCCAGCGGGGGAAGCACAGATACGCAGTATTTT.

The CDR3 here is CSAVGGGTDTQYF. CDR3 DNA: TGCAGTGCGGTGGGGGGGGGCACAGATACGCAGTATTTT. V gene TRBV20-1 combines with J gene TRBJ2-3; 7 bases agree with TRBD2. The CDR3 contains 13 residues. Trimming at V came to 6 bases and at J to 1 base, leaving 4 bases not matched to a gene. Germline assignment: CDR1 DFQATT and CDR2 SNEGSKA (reference sequence).

This sequence joins TRBV4-1 and TRBJ2-1, with D possibly being TRBD2 (6 bases). Germline CDR1 MGHRA, CDR2 YSYEKL. This CDR3 has 14 amino acids. V was shortened by 4 bases and J by 10 bases, with 17 bases between the two germline ends. The chain's CDR3 is CASSPTALASEQFF. Written as DNA, the CDR3 is TGCGCCAGCAGCCCCACCGCACTAGCTTCCGAGCAGTTCTTC.

This clonotype has more than one count but fewer than ten. The chain has TRBV6-5 and TRBJ2-3, with 8 nucleotides matching TRBD1. V dropped 4 bases and J dropped 3; count of bases not matched to a gene: 6. From germline, CDR1 is MNHEY and CDR2 SVGAGI. The CDR3 runs 15 residues. The CDR3, as DNA: TGTGCCAGCAGTTCGAGGACAGGGCAAACAGATACGCAGTATTTT. Encoded protein: CASSSRTGQTDTQYF.

The chain carries TRBV20-1 and TRBJ1-1; possibly TRBD1 for D (6 bases). Germline CDR1 reads DFQATT; CDR2 reads SNEGSKA (reference sequence). Trimming pared 5 bases from V and 4 bases from J, leaving 14 bases between. CDR3 length: 13 amino acids. CDR3 sequence (DNA): TGCAGTGCTCGAGTCCAGGGGAGCACTGAAGCTTTCTTT. Protein product: CSARVQGSTEAFF.

In DNA form, the CDR3 reads TGCAGTGCTAGGTCTAGCGGAGAGACCCAGTACTTC. Amino acid sequence: CSARSSGETQYF. The V and J genes are TRBV20-1 and TRBJ2-5; 7 nucleotides agree with TRBD2. The CDR3 totals 12 residues. The V and J ends lost 3 bases and 4 bases, in that order; junction bases with no gene match: 2. Germline CDR1 reads DFQATT; CDR2 reads SNEGSKA (reference sequence).

The chain recombines TRBV3-1 with TRBJ1-2; tentative D call: TRBD1 (6 bases). The CDR3 contains 16 residues. V lost 0 bases, J lost 1 base, and 12 bases lay in between. The germline V gene has CDR1 LGHDT and CDR2 YNNKEL (reference sequence). The CDR3 is CASSQDWGQGNYGYTF. The DNA of the CDR3 is TGTGCCAGCAGCCAAGATTGGGGGCAGGGTAACTATGGCTACACCTTC.

This clonotype was recorded only once. The chain carries TRBV5-1 and TRBJ1-6; 7 bases match TRBD1. The germline V gene encodes CDR1 SGHRS and CDR2 YFSETQ. The CDR3 has 17 amino acids. V dropped 0 bases and J dropped 6; count of bases not matched to a gene: 9. The CDR3 protein is CASSLAGRGIGNSPLHF. The CDR3 DNA reads TGCGCCAGCAGCTTGGCAGGCAGGGGGATTGGTAATTCACCCCTCCACTTT.

This chain joins TRBV7-2 and TRBJ2-5; D perhaps matches TRBD1 (5 bases). The J call is doubtful: the DNA matches TRBJ2-7 better. The CDR3 consists of 14 residues. Germline lookup yields CDR1 SGHTA and CDR2 FQGNSA. The CDR3 protein is CASSLTAQGHEQYF. The CDR3 DNA is TGTGCCAGCAGCTTAACAGCCCAGGGCCACGAGCAGTACTTC.

V usage is TRBV5-1 and J usage is TRBJ2-2; D is ambiguous. Trimming stripped 4 bases from V and 4 bases from J, with 5 bases between. The CDR3 sequence is 12 residues long. CDR1 is SGHRS and CDR2 is YFSETQ in the germline V gene. CDR3 nucleotide sequence: TGCGCCAGCAGCGCCCTCACCGGGGAGCTGTTTTTT. It codes for CASSALTGELFF.

The chain joins TRBV20-1 to TRBJ1-2; 9 bases are a match to TRBD1. This CDR3 region has 13 residues. Trimming took 3 bases from V and 5 from J; bases not matched to a gene: 4. Germline assignment: CDR1 DFQATT and CDR2 SNEGSKA (reference sequence). Here the CDR3 reads CSASRTGEYGYTF. DNA of the CDR3: TGCAGTGCTAGTCGGACAGGGGAATATGGCTACACCTTC.

The rearrangement joins TRBV12-3 or TRBV12-4 to TRBJ2-7; no clear D. Trimming pared 4 bases from V and 3 bases from J, leaving 16 bases between. This CDR3 has 15 amino acids. CDR3 residues: CASSSPPRFFYEQYF. The CDR3 region has the DNA TGTGCCAGCAGTTCGCCCCCCCGCTTCTTCTACGAGCAGTACTTC.

The chain is built from TRBV2 and TRBJ2-7; D tentatively reads TRBD1 or TRBD2 (5 bases each). CDR1 is SNHLY and CDR2 is FYNNEI in the germline V gene. V lost 7 bases, J lost 2 bases, and 18 bases lay in between. The CDR3 sequence is 15 residues long. As DNA, the CDR3 is TGTGCCAGCACGGAGAGGGGCAGGGATCCCTACGAGCAGTACTTC. This codes for CASTERGRDPYEQYF.

This chain joins TRBV7-9 and TRBJ1-5; D remains unclear. This CDR3 is built from 16 residues. The V gene lost 4 bases and the J gene lost 4 bases, with 17 bases spanning the gap. CDR1 SEHNR and CDR2 FQNEAQ come from the germline V gene (reference sequence). The CDR3 region has the DNA TGTGCCAGCAGCTCCGGGAACCTCGTGGAGAATCAGCCCCAGCATTTT. Encoded protein: CASSSGNLVENQPQHF.

The chain has TRBV28 and TRBJ2-4; D is perhaps TRBD2 (6 bases). The CDR3 length is 15 residues. CDR1 MDHEN and CDR2 SYDVKM come from the germline V gene. Trimming took off 6 bases at V and 9 bases at J, with 21 bases between the two ends. The CDR3 coding sequence is TGTGCCAGCAGGCGTCCGGACATGCCCGGGGGCATTCAGTACTTC. Protein product: CASRRPDMPGGIQYF.

The chain combines TRBV4-1 with TRBJ2-5; TRBD2 is a possible D gene (6 bases). The V gene lost 0 bases and the J gene lost 5 bases, with 16 bases spanning the gap. CDR3 size: 16 residues. The germline CDR1 and CDR2 sequences are MGHRA and YSYEKL. The CDR3 nucleotides are TGCGCCAGCAGCCAAGAACGGGACTTTACGGGGGAGACCCAGTACTTC. Its protein is CASSQERDFTGETQYF.

The genes are TRBV3-1 and TRBJ2-7; TRBD1 agrees at 8 bases. CDR1 is LGHDT and CDR2 is YNNKEL in the germline V gene (reference sequence). V dropped 4 bases and J dropped 7; count of bases not matched to a gene: 12. This CDR3 contains 15 residues. The CDR3 here is CASSRTNDRGGEQYF. The CDR3 nucleotides are TGTGCCAGCAGCCGGACGAACGACAGGGGAGGTGAGCAGTACTTC.

This clonotype was picked up a small number of times. V usage is TRBV4-2 and J usage is TRBJ1-1; TRBD1 is a possible D gene (5 bases). This CDR3 contains 15 residues. From germline, CDR1 is LGHNA and CDR2 YNFKEQ. Trimming removed 0 bases at V and 1 base at J, with 9 bases between. CDR3 coding DNA: TGTGCCAGCAGCCAAGATCAGGGCAGGAACACTGAAGCTTTCTTT. This gives the protein CASSQDQGRNTEAFF.

This clonotype has more than one count but fewer than ten. V gene TRBV3-1 combines with J gene TRBJ2-5; D perhaps matches TRBD1 (6 bases). The CDR3 is 14 residues long. CDR1 and CDR2 from the germline V gene are LGHDT and YNNKEL (reference sequence). V lost 1 base and J 2 bases, leaving 8 bases between the germline ends. In DNA form, the CDR3 reads TGTGCCAGCAGCCAAGCAAGGGGGCAAGAGACCCAGTACTTC. This gives the protein CASSQARGQETQYF.

The chain has TRBV25-1 and TRBJ2-6; tentative D call: TRBD1 (6 bases). Trimming cost V 6 bases and J 4 bases, with 16 bases left between them. CDR1 is MGHDK and CDR2 is SYGVNS in the germline V gene. The CDR3 extends over 16 amino acids. For the CDR3, the DNA is TGTGCCAGCAGACAGGACAGAGCGGAGGGGGCCAACGTCCTGACTTTC. Translation gives CASRQDRAEGANVLTF.

This clonotype was recorded a few times. This chain's CDR3 is CASSLEGPRYEQYF. In DNA form, the CDR3 reads TGTGCCAGCAGCTTAGAAGGGCCCAGGTACGAGCAGTACTTC. The J gene is TRBJ2-7, the V gene TRBV7-2; D is unresolved. The CDR3 consists of 14 residues. The germline V gene has CDR1 SGHTA and CDR2 FQGNSA. The germline V and J ends were trimmed by 1 base and 4 bases, with 11 bases remaining between them.

The V gene is TRBV5-1, the J gene TRBJ2-3; D may be TRBD1 (5 bases). This CDR3 is 12 amino acids long. Germline V gene data show CDR1 as SGHRS and CDR2 as YFSETQ. V dropped 4 bases and J dropped 6 bases, with 9 bases sitting between them. Here the CDR3 reads CASSANRDTQYF. The CDR3 DNA reads TGCGCCAGCAGCGCAAACAGGGATACGCAGTATTTT.

This clonotype came up a few times. The chain recombines TRBV9 with TRBJ2-3; 7 nucleotides align to TRBD2. The germline V gene has CDR1 SGDLS and CDR2 YYNGEE. The CDR3 spans 16 residues. With 3 bases clipped from V and 1 base from J, the junction kept 8 bases outside the gene matches. The CDR3 here is CASSASGLQGTDTQYF. The CDR3 coding sequence is TGTGCCAGCAGCGCCTCGGGACTACAGGGCACAGATACGCAGTATTTT.

This clonotype was observed a handful of times. V gene TRBV20-1 combines with J gene TRBJ1-2; D unresolved. V shed 3 bases and J shed 0 bases, with 11 bases lying between them. From germline, CDR1 is DFQATT and CDR2 SNEGSKA (reference sequence). CDR3 length equals 14 residues. CDR3 coding DNA: TGCAGTGCTAGGGAGGCGCCGGCTAACTATGGCTACACCTTC. Translating gives CSAREAPANYGYTF.

J is TRBJ1-4 and V is TRBV20-1; weak D call: TRBD1 (5 bases). Germline V CDR1 and CDR2: DFQATT, SNEGSKA (reference sequence). The CDR3 has 15 residues. V gave up 2 bases and J gave up 8 bases, with 18 bases separating them. The CDR3 region has the DNA TGCAGTGCTAGACGTCCAAGGGGAGGTGGGGAAAAACTGTTTTTT. Its protein product is CSARRPRGGGEKLFF.

The V and J genes are TRBV10-3 and TRBJ1-6; weak D call: TRBD1 (6 bases). V was trimmed by 0 bases and J by 9 bases, leaving 18 bases between them. Germline loops: CDR1 ENHRY, CDR2 SYGVKD. The CDR3 totals 17 residues. The CDR3 reads CAISESSGRGGGSPLHF. The CDR3 bases are TGTGCCATCAGTGAGTCTAGCGGACGAGGGGGTGGTTCACCCCTCCACTTT.

This chain links TRBV7-8 with TRBJ2-5; 10 bases map to TRBD2. Germline V gene lookup returns CDR1 SGHVS and CDR2 FQNEAQ. After removal of 3 bases from V and 5 bases from J, the junction contained 9 bases not matched to a gene. The CDR3 is 16 amino acids. Here the CDR3 reads CASSFLQLAGTETQYF. The CDR3 DNA sequence: TGTGCCAGCAGCTTTCTCCAACTAGCGGGGACGGAGACCCAGTACTTC.

The chain couples TRBV7-9 to TRBJ2-1; 9 bases are shared with TRBD2. The CDR3 is made up of 16 amino acids. V trimming: 4 bases; J trimming: 10 bases; junction bases outside the gene matches: 14. Germline values: CDR1 SEHNR, CDR2 FQNEAQ (reference sequence). DNA for the CDR3: TGTGCCAGCAGCTCATCACCGGGACTAGCCCTTTCGGAGCAGTTCTTC. This sequence encodes CASSSSPGLALSEQFF.

The chain joins TRBV2 to TRBJ2-3; 9 nucleotides align to TRBD1. CDR1 is SNHLY, CDR2 FYNNEI, per germline. The CDR3 length is 13 residues. With 8 bases clipped from V and 4 bases from J, the junction kept 4 bases outside the gene matches. CDR3 loop: CASLGQGPDTQYF. The CDR3 bases are TGTGCCAGCCTCGGACAGGGGCCAGATACGCAGTATTTT.